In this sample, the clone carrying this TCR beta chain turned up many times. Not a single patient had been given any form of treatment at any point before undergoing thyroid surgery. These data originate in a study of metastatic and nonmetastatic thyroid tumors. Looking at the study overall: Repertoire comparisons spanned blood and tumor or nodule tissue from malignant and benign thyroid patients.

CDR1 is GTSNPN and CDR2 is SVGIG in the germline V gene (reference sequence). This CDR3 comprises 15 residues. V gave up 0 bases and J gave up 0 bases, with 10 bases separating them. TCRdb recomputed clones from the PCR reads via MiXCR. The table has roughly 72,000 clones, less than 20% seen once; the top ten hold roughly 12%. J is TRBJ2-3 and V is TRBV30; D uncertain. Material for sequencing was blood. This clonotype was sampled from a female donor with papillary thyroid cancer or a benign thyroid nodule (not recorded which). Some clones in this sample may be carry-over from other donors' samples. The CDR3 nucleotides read TGTGCCTGGAGTGTTGGCCCGGAAAGCACAGATACGCAGTATTTT. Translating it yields CAWSVGPESTDTQYF.